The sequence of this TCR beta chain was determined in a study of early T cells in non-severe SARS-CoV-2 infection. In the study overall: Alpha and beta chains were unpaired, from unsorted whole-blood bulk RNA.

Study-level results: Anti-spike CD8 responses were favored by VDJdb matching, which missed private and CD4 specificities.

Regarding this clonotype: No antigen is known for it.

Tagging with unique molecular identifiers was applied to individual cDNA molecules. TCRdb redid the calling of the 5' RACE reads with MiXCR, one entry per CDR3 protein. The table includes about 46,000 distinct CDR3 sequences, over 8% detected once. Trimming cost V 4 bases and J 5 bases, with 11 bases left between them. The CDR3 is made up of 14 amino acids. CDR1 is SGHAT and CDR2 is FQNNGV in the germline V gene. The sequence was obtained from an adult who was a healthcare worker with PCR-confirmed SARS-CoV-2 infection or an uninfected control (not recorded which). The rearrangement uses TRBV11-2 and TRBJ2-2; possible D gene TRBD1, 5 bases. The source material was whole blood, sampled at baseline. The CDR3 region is CASSSVKGTGELFF. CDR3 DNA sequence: TGTGCCAGCAGCTCAGTGAAGGGGACCGGGGAGCTGTTTTTT.